Sequencing of this T cell receptor (beta chain) was carried out in a study of radiotherapy plus CTLA-4 blockade in lung cancer. Study in general: Objective responses emerged in around a sixth of patients, and over 30% attained disease control.

Study-wide points: In blood, after radiotherapy plus ipilimumab, tumor-derived TCR clones expanded. Response was reportedly best predicted by early blood T cell clone dynamics, with interferon-beta.

Focal radiation with ipilimumab CTLA-4 blockade was given to patients with chemo-refractory metastatic non-small-cell lung cancer. TCRdb keeps only in-frame clones here, not all; method: immunoSEQ multiplex PCR. The table shows approximately 50,000 clones, with 55% to 80% occurring only once. Looked up from germline, CDR1 is KGHSH and CDR2 is LQKENI. The V end lost 0 bases, the J end lost 4 bases, and 9 bases lay between the germline ends. The CDR3 has 14 residues. As for this clone: What it binds is unknown.

The chain recombines TRBV18 with TRBJ2-5, with D unclear. The sequence was collected from a human donor with non-small cell lung cancer who had a complete response to radiotherapy plus ipilimumab. The sequencing here drew on peripheral blood, taken from a patient treated with radiotherapy plus ipilimumab. The CDR3 is CASSPPLGRETQYF. CDR3 nucleotides: TGTGCCAGCTCACCACCGCTGGGCCGAGAGACCCAGTACTTC.